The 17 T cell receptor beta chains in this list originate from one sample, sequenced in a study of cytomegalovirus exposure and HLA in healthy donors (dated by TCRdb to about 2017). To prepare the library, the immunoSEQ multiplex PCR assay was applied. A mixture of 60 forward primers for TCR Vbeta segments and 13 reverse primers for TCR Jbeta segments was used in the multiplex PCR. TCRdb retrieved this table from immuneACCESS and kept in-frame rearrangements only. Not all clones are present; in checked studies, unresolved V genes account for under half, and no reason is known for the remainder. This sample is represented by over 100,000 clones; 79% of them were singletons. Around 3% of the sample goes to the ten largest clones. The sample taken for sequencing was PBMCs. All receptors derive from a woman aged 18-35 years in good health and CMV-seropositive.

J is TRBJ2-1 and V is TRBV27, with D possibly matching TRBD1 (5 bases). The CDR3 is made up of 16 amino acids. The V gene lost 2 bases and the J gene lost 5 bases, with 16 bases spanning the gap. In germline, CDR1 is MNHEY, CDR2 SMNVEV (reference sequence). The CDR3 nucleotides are TGTGCCAGCAGTTTAAGGTGGCAGGGTAAAGACAATGAGCAGTTCTTC. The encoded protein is CASSLRWQGKDNEQFF.

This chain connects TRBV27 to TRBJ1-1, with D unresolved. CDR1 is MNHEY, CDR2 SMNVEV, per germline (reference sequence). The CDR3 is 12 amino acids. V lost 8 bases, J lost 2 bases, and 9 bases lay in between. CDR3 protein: CASQVANTEAFF. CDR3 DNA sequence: TGTGCCAGCCAGGTCGCAAACACTGAAGCTTTCTTT.

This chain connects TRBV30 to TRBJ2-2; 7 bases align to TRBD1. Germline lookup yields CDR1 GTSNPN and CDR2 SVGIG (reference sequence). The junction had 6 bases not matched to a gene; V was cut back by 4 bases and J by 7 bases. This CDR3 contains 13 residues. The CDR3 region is CAWNTGVGGELFF. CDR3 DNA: TGTGCCTGGAACACAGGGGTGGGCGGGGAGCTGTTTTTT.

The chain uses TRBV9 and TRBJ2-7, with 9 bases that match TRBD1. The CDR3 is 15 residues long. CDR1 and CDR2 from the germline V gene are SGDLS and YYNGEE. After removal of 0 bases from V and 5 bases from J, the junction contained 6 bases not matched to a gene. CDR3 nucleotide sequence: TGTGCCAGCAGCGTAGAAGGGGACAGGGCCAACGAGCAGTACTTC. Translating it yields CASSVEGDRANEQYF.

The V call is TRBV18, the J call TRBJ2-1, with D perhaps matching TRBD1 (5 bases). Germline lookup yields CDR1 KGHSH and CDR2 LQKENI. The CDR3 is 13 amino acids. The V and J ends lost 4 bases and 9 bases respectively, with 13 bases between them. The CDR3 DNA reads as TGTGCCAGCTCACAGGACATATGGATTGAGCAGTTCTTC. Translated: CASSQDIWIEQFF.

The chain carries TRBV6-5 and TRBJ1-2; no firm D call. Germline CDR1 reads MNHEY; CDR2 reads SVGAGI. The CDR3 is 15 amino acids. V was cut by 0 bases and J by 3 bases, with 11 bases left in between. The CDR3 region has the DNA TGTGCCAGCAGTTACTCTTTCCCCCGGGACTATGGCTACACCTTC. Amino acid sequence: CASSYSFPRDYGYTF.

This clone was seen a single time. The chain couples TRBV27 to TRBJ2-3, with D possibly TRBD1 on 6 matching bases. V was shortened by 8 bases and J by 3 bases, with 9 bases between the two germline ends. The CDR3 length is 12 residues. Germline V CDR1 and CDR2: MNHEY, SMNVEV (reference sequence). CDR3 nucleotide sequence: TGTGCCAGCGCCAGGGGAACAGATACGCAGTATTTT. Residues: CASARGTDTQYF.

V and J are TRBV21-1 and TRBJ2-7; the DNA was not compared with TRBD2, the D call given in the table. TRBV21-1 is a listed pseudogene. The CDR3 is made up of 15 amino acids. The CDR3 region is CASSKVRLAGLEQYF. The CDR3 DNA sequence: TGTGCCAGCAGCAAAGTTAGGCTAGCGGGGTTGGAGCAGTACTTC.

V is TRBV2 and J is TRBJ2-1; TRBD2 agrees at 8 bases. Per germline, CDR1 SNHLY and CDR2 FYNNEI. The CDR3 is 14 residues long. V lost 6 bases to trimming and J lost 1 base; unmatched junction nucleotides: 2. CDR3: CASRGLGSYNEQFF. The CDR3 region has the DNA TGTGCCAGCAGGGGACTAGGGTCCTACAATGAGCAGTTCTTC.

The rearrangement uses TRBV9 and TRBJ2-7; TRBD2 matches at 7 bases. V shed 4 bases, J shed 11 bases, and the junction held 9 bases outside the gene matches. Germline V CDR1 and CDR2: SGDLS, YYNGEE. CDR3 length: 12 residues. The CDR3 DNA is TGTGCCAGCAGCTCCCCGGGACGGGAGGAGTACTTC. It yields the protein CASSSPGREEYF.

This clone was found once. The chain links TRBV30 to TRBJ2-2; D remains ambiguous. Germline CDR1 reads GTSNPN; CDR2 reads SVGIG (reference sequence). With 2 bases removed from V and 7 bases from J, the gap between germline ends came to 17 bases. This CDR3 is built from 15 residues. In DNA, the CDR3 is TGTGCCTGGAGTTCTACCTCATCGTCGGGCGGGGAGCTGTTTTTT. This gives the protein CAWSSTSSSGGELFF. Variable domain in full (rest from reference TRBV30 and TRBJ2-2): SQTIHQWPATLVQPVGSPLSLECTVEGTSNPNLYWYRQAAGRGLQLLFYSVGIGQISSEVPQNLSASRPQDRQFILSSKKLLLSDSGFYLCAWSSTSSSGGELFFGEGSRLTVL.

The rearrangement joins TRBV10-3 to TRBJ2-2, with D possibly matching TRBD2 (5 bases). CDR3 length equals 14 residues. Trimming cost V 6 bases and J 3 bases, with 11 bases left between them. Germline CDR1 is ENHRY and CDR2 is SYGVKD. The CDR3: CAIRPHGDTGELFF. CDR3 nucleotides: TGTGCCATCAGACCCCACGGGGACACCGGGGAGCTGTTTTTT.

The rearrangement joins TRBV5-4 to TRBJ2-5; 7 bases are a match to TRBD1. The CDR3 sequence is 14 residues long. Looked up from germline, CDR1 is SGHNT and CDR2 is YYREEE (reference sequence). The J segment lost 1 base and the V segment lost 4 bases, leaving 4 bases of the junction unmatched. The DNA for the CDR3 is TGTGCCAGCAGCATCCGGGACAGCCAAGAGACCCAGTACTTC. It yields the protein CASSIRDSQETQYF.

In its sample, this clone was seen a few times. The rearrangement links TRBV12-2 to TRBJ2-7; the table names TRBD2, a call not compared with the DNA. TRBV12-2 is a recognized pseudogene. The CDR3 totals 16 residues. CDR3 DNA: TGTGCAAGTCGCTTAGCGGAGGATAGCGAGGTGAACGAGCAGTACTTC. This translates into CASRLAEDSEVNEQYF.

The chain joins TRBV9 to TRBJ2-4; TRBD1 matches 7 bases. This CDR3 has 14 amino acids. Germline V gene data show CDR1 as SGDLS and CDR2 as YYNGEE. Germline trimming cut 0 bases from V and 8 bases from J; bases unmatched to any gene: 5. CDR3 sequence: CASSVGQGLHIQYF. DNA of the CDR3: TGTGCCAGCAGCGTAGGACAGGGTTTGCACATTCAGTACTTC.

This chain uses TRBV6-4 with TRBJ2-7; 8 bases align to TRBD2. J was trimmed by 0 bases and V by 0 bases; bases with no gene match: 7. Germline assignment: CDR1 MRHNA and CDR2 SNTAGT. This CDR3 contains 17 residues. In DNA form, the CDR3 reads TGTGCCAGCAGTGACTCGGAGGAAGGGACTAGCTCCTACGAGCAGTACTTC. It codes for CASSDSEEGTSSYEQYF.

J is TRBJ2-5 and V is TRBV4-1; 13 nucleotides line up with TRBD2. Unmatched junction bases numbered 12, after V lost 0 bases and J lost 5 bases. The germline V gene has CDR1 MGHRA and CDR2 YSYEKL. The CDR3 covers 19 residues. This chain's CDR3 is CASSQEGRRTSGSQETQYF. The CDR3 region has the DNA TGCGCCAGCAGCCAAGAAGGTAGAAGGACTAGCGGGAGTCAGGAGACCCAGTACTTC.